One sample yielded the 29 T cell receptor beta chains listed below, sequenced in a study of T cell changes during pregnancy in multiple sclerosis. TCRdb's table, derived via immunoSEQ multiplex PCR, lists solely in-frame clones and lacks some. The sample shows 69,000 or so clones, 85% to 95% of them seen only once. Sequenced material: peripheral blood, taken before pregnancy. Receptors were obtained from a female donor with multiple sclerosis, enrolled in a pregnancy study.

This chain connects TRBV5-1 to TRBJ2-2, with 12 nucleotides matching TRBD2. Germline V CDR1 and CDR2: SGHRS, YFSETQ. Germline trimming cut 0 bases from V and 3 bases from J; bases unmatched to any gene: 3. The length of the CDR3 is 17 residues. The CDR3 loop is CASSLELAGGDTGELFF. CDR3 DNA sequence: TGCGCCAGCAGCTTGGAACTAGCGGGAGGAGACACCGGGGAGCTGTTTTTT.

The CDR3 is CASSFRRRAEGNTEAFF. As DNA, the CDR3 is TGCGCCAGCAGCTTCCGCCGTCGGGCCGAGGGTAACACTGAAGCTTTCTTT. This rearrangement joins TRBV5-1 to TRBJ1-1; no firm D call. This CDR3 contains 17 residues. V dropped 2 bases and J dropped 2 bases, with 19 bases sitting between them. Germline V CDR1 and CDR2: SGHRS, YFSETQ.

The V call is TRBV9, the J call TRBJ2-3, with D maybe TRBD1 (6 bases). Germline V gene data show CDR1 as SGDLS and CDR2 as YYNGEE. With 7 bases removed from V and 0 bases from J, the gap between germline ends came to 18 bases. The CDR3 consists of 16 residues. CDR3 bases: TGTGCCAGCGCCCGCTCCGGGACATCTAGCACAGATACGCAGTATTTT. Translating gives CASARSGTSSTDTQYF.

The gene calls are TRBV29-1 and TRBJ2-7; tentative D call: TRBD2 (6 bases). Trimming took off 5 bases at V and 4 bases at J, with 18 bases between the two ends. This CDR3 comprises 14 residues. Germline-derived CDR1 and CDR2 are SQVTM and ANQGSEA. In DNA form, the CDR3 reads TGCAGCGTTTTAATTAGCGGAGGATATTACGAGCAGTACTTC. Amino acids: CSVLISGGYYEQYF.

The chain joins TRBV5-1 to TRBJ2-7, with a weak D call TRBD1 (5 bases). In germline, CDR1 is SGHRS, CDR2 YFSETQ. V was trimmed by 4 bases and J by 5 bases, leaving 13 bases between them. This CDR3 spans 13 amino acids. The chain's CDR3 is CASSLLVGHEQYF. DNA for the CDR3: TGCGCCAGCAGCCTCCTTGTGGGGCACGAGCAGTACTTC.

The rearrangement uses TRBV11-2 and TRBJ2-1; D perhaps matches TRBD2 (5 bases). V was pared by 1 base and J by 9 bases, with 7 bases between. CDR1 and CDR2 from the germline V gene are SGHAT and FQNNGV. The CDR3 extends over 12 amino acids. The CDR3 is CASSLGAGEQFF. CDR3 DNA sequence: TGTGCCAGCAGCTTAGGGGCGGGTGAGCAGTTCTTC.

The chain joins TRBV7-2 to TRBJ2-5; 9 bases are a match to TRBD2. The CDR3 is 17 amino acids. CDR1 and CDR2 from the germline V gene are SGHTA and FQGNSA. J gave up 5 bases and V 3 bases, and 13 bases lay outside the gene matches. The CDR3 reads CASSFKGGRDSWETQYF. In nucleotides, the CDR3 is TGTGCCAGCAGCTTCAAGGGCGGGAGGGATTCATGGGAGACCCAGTACTTC.

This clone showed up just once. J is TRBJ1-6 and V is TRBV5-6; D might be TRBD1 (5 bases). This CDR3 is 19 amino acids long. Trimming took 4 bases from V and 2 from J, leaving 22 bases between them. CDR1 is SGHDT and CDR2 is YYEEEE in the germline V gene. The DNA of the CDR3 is TGTGCCAGCAGCGACAGCCTATCTGGAAGGTGGGCCTATAATTCACCCCTCCACTTT. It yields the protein CASSDSLSGRWAYNSPLHF.

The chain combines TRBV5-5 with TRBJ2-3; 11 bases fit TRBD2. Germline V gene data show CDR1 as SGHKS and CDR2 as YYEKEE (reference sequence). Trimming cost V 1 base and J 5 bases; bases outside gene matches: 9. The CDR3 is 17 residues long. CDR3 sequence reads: CASSLYVAGGPVDTQYF. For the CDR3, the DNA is TGTGCCAGCAGCTTGTATGTAGCGGGAGGGCCAGTAGATACGCAGTATTTT. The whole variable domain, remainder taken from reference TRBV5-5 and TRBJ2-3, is DAGVTQSPTHLIKTRGQQVTLRCSPISGHKSVSWYQQVLGQGPQFIFQYYEKEERGRGNFPDRFSARQFPNYSSELNVNALLLGDSALYLCASSLYVAGGPVDTQYFGPGTRLTVL.

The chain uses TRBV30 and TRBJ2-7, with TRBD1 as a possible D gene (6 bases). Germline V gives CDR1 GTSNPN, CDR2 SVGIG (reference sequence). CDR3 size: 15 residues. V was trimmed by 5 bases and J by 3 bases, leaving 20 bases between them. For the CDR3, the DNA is TGTGCCTGGGGAGTTTCCGGGACACCATTCTACGAGCAGTACTTC. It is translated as CAWGVSGTPFYEQYF.

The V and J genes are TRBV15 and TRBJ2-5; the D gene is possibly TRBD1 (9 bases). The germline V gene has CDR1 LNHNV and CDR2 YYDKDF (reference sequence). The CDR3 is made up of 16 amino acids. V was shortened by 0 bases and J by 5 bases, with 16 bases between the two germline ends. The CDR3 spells CATSRDIAGQGETQYF. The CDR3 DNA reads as TGTGCCACCAGCAGAGATATAGCGGGACAGGGTGAGACCCAGTACTTC.

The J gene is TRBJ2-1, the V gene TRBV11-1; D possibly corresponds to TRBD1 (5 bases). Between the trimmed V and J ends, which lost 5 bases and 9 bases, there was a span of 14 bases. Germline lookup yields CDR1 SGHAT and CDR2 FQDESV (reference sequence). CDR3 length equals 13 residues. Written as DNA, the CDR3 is TGTGCCAGCAGCCTACTACTCCAGGGTGAGCAGTTCTTC. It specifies CASSLLLQGEQFF.

As DNA, the CDR3 is TGTGCCAGCAGCTTCGTCCGTGGGCGGAACACCGGGGAGCTGTTTTTT. This sequence encodes CASSFVRGRNTGELFF. The gene calls are TRBV7-2 and TRBJ2-2; no reliable D call. The ends were cut back, 3 bases at V and 1 base at J, with 12 bases in the middle. Germline V gene sequence: CDR1 SGHTA, CDR2 FQGNSA. The CDR3 is made up of 16 amino acids.

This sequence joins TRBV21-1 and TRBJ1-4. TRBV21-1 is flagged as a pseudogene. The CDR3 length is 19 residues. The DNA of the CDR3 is TGTGCCAGCAGCGCCTCAGGACGGGACTTCTTTCCAACTAATGAAAAACTGTTTTTT. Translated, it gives CASSASGRDFFPTNEKLFF.

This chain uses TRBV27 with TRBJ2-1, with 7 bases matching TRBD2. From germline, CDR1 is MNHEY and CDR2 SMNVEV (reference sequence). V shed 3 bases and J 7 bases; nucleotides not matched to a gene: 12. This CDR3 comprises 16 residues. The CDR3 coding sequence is TGTGCCAGCAGTTTCCTCCCGGGAGGCGGGATAAATGAGCAGTTCTTC. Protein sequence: CASSFLPGGGINEQFF.

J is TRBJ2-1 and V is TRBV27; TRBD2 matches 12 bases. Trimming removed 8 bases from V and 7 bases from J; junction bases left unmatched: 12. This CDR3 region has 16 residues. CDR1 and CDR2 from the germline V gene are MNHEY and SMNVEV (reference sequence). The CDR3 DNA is TGTGCCAGCGGACGGCTGCTAGCGGGAGGGCCGAATGAGCAGTTCTTC. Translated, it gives CASGRLLAGGPNEQFF.

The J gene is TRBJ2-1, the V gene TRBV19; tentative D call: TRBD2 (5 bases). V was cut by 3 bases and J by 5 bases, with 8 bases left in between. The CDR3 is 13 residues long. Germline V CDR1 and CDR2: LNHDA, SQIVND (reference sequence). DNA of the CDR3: TGTGCCAGTAGTATGGACTTGAACAATGAGCAGTTCTTC. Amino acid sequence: CASSMDLNNEQFF.

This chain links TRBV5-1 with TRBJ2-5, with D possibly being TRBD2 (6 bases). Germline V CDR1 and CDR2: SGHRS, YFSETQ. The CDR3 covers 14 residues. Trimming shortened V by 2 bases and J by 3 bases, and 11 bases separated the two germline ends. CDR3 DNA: TGCGCCAGCAGCTTAGGCCGGGAGAAAGAGACCCAGTACTTC. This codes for CASSLGREKETQYF.

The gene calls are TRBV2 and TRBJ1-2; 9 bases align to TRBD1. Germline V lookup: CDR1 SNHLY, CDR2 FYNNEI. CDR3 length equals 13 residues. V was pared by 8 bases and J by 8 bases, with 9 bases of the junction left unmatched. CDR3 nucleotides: TGTGCCAGCCGCGGACAGGGGAGGACGGGCTACACCTTC. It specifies CASRGQGRTGYTF.

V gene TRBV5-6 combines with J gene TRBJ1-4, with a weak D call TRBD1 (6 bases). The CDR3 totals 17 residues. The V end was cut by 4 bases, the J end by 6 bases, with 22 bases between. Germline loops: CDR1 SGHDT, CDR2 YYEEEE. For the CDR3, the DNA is TGTGCCAGCAGCCGAGGCAGGGGCGGTTATCGCCATGAAAAACTGTTTTTT. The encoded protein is CASSRGRGGYRHEKLFF.

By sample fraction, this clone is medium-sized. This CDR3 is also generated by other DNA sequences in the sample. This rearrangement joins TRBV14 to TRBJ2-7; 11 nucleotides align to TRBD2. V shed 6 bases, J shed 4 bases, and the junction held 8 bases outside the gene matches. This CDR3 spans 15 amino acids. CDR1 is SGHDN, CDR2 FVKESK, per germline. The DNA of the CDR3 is TGTGCCAGCAGTCTAACTAGCGGGAGAGGTTACGAGCAGTACTTC. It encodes CASSLTSGRGYEQYF.

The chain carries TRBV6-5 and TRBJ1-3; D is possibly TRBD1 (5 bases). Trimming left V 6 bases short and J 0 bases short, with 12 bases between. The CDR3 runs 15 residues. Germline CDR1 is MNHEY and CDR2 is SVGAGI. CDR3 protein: CASSVTGHSGNTIYF. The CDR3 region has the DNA TGTGCCAGCAGCGTTACAGGTCACTCTGGAAACACCATATATTTT.

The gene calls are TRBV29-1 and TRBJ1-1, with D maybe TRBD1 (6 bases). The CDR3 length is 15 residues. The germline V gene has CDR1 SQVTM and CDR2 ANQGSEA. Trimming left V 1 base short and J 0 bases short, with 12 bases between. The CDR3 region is CSVEGARGLNTEAFF. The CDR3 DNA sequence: TGCAGCGTTGAAGGGGCCAGGGGCTTGAACACTGAAGCTTTCTTT.

The CDR3 loop reads CASSLVSGHNNSPLHF. CDR3 sequence (DNA): TGTGCCAGCAGCTTAGTGTCGGGACACAATAATTCACCCCTCCACTTT. V usage is TRBV7-9 and J usage is TRBJ1-6, with TRBD1 as a possible D gene (6 bases). Germline V gene sequence: CDR1 SEHNR, CDR2 FQNEAQ (reference sequence). V was pared by 1 base and J by 5 bases, with 12 bases between. CDR3 size: 16 residues.

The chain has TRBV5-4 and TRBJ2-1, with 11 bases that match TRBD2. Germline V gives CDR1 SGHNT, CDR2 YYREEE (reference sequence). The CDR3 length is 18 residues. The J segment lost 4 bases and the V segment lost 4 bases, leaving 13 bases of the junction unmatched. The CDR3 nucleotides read TGTGCCAGCAGCGCAGACCTTAGCGGGAGGGCCACGTACAATGAGCAGTTCTTC. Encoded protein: CASSADLSGRATYNEQFF. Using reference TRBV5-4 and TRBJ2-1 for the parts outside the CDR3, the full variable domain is ETGVTQSPTHLIKTRGQQVTLRCSSQSGHNTVSWYQQALGQGPQFIFQYYREEENGRGNFPPRFSGLQFPNYSSELNVNALELDDSALYLCASSADLSGRATYNEQFFGPGTRLTVL.

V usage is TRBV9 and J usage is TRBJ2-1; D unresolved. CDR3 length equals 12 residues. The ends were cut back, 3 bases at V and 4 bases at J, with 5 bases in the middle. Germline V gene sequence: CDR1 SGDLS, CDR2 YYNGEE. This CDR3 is CASSARYNEQFF. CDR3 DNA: TGTGCCAGCAGCGCACGGTACAATGAGCAGTTCTTC.

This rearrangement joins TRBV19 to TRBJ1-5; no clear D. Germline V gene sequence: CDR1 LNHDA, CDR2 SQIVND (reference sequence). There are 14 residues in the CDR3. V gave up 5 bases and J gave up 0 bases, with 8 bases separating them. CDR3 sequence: CASSLSYSNQPQHF. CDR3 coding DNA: TGTGCCAGTAGTCTAAGTTATAGCAATCAGCCCCAGCATTTT.

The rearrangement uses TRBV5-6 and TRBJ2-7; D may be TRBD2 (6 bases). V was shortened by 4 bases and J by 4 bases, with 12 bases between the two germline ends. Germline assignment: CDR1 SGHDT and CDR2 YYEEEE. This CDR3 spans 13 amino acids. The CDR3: CASSLGSGYEQYF. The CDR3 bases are TGTGCCAGCAGCCTCGGGAGTGGTTACGAGCAGTACTTC.

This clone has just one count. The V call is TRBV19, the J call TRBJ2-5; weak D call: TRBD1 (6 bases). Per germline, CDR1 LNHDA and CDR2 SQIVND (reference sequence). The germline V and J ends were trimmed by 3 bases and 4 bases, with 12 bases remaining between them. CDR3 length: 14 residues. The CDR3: CASSIQGMGETQYF. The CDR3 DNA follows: TGTGCCAGTAGTATTCAGGGGATGGGAGAGACCCAGTACTTC.